This T cell receptor beta chain was retrieved from a study of human T cells and chemical hapten exposure. Study-wide background: For the approximately 25-week duration of the study, patients were given weekly doses of diphenylcyclopropenone on the scalp. Patch testing was performed with 0.01% DPC on the upper back, with reading at 6 days.

In this sample, this clonotype turned up a few times. Using its own MiXCR run on the RACE reads, TCRdb lists one record per CDR3 protein. The data show around 300,000 distinct CDR3 sequences, almost 8% seen once. Time point given: pre-sensitization, week 0. Treatment reported: therapeutic diphenylcyclopropenone sensitization with weekly scalp DPC. Unfractionated whole blood served as the source for total RNA extraction. The CDR3 is made up of 14 amino acids. CDR1 is SQVTM and CDR2 is ANQGSEA in the germline V gene. Germline trimming cut 6 bases from V and 2 bases from J; bases unmatched to any gene: 5.

The rearrangement joins TRBV29-1 to TRBJ1-5; 9 bases map to TRBD1. This receptor was identified in a man aged 18 to 29 with alopecia areata. Some clones in this sample may be carry-over from other donors' samples. The specimen was whole blood, collected in connection with sensitization to the hapten diphenylcyclopropenone (DPC). The CDR3 here is CSVTGGAGNQPQHF. In DNA form, the CDR3 reads TGCAGCGTCACAGGGGGCGCGGGCAATCAGCCCCAGCATTTT.